Listed below are T cell receptor beta chains from one sample, sequenced in a study of Ad26.COV2.S vaccination and SARS-CoV-2 variants. Profiled with immunoSEQ multiplex PCR; TCRdb holds only in-frame clones, not every one. Among almost 400,000 clones listed, 75% to 90% were seen once. The sample consisted of peripheral blood, taken in a trial of Ad26.COV2.S vaccine versus placebo. These receptors came from a person between 18 and 59 years old who received the Ad26.COV2.S COVID-19 vaccine or a placebo. CDR3s include the opening cysteine and the closing phenylalanine or tryptophan. The order of the fields is D gene, clone size, V gene, J gene, CDR3 protein, CDR3 DNA. D genes are given only for firm matches. Expanded clones are given a class, and other clones once, few, many or no size at all.

>.|.|TRBV6-5|TRBJ1-6
CASRSDSPLHF
TGTGCCAGCAGATCCGATTCACCCCTCCACTTT
>.|.|TRBV19|TRBJ1-1
CASSKKLNTEAFF
TGTGCCAGTAGTAAGAAACTGAACACTGAAGCTTTCTTT
>.|.|TRBV7-9|TRBJ2-7
CASSSTGYEQYF
TGTGCCAGCAGCTCCACAGGGTACGAGCAGTACTTC
>TRBD2|.|TRBV18|TRBJ2-5
CASSHNPISAGGFLGETQYF
TGTGCCAGCTCACACAACCCGATTTCTGCGGGAGGATTTTTAGGAGAGACCCAGTACTTC
>.|.|TRBV29-1|TRBJ2-3
CSVLGVPTDTQYF
TGCAGCGTTCTAGGGGTTCCCACAGATACGCAGTATTTT
>.|.|TRBV19|TRBJ1-1
CASRGVVVAMNTEAFF
TGTGCCAGTAGGGGGGTCGTGGTGGCCATGAACACTGAAGCTTTCTTT
>.|.|TRBV5-6|TRBJ1-5
CASSSGTAKAQHF
TGTGCCAGCAGCTCGGGGACCGCCAAAGCCCAGCATTTT
>.|.|TRBV10-3|TRBJ1-3
CAISDGQFAGNTIYF
TGTGCCATCAGTGACGGGCAGTTTGCTGGAAACACCATATATTTT
>.|.|TRBV9|TRBJ2-1
CASSVEAGSSYNEQFF
TGTGCCAGCAGCGTAGAGGCCGGGAGCTCCTACAATGAGCAGTTCTTC
>.|.|TRBV5-1|TRBJ1-6
CASTEQGLYNSPLHF
TGCGCCAGCACGGAACAGGGATTATATAATTCACCCCTCCACTTT
>TRBD1|.|TRBV10-1|TRBJ1-2
CASSSGQGGGYTF
TGCGCCAGCAGCTCGGGACAGGGAGGGGGCTACACCTTC
>.|.|TRBV29-1|TRBJ2-3
CSVLHTDTQYF
TGCAGCGTTCTCCACACAGATACGCAGTATTTT
>TRBD1|.|TRBV2|TRBJ1-5
CASSPLPTGPRSNQPQHF
TGTGCCAGCAGTCCATTACCGACAGGGCCAAGGAGCAATCAGCCCCAGCATTTT
>.|.|TRBV5-1|TRBJ1-6
CASSLEGSSYNSPLHF
TGCGCCAGCAGCTTGGAAGGGAGCTCCTATAATTCACCCCTCCACTTT
>TRBD1|once|TRBV6-5|TRBJ1-6
CASSAGQEHSPLHF
TGTGCCAGCAGCGCAGGACAGGAGCATTCACCCCTCCACTTT
>.|.|TRBV7-2|TRBJ2-1
CASSLGTTSYNEQFF
TGTGCCAGCAGCTTAGGGACTACCTCCTACAATGAGCAGTTCTTC
>.|.|TRBV3-1/TRBV3-2|TRBJ2-2
CASSSGRETGELFF
TGTGCCAGCAGCAGCGGAAGGGAAACCGGGGAGCTGTTTTTT
>TRBD2|.|TRBV27|TRBJ2-1
CASSRLAGGNEQFF
TGTGCCAGCAGCCGACTAGCGGGGGGGAATGAGCAGTTCTTC
>.|few|TRBV7-9|TRBJ1-1
CASSFVGETEAFF
TGTGCCAGCAGCTTTGTTGGGGAGACTGAAGCTTTCTTT
>.|.|TRBV7-8|TRBJ2-7
CASSFDASYEQYF
TGTGCCAGCAGCTTTGACGCTTCCTACGAGCAGTACTTC